This T cell receptor (beta chain) emerged from a study of cytomegalovirus exposure and HLA in healthy donors. Primers: 60 Vbeta forward and 13 Jbeta reverse. Measured with immunoSEQ multiplex PCR; TCRdb has only the in-frame clones, and not every one. The table lists about 140,000 clones, 79% of them singletons. The germline CDR1 and CDR2 sequences are SGHDT and YYEEEE. CDR3 length: 15 residues. The study sampled nominally healthy donors, though unrecorded immune exposures were likely. This sequence was found in a man in his forties in good health and CMV-seropositive. Sequencing used PBMCs. The rearrangement links TRBV5-6 to TRBJ2-5; TRBD2 aligns across 8 bases. The J call may be wrong; the DNA end is better matched by TRBJ2-7. CDR3 region: CASSLIRTSTYEQYF. In DNA form, the CDR3 reads TGTGCCAGCAGCTTGATACGGACTAGCACCTACGAGCAGTACTTC.